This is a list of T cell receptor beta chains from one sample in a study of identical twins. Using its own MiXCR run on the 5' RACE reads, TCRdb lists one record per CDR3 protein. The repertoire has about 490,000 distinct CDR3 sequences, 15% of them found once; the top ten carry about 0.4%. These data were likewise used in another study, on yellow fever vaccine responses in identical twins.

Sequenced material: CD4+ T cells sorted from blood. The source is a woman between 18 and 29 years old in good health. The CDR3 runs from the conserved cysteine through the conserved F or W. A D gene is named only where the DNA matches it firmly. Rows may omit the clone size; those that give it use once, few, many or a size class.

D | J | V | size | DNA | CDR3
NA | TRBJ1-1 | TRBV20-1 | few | TGCAGTGCTAGACCTACAGTGAACACTGAAGCTTTCTTT | CSARPTVNTEAFF
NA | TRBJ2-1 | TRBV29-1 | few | TGCAGCGTCTCAGTGCTAGCGTCCGTCTCCTACAATGAGCAGTTCTTC | CSVSVLASVSYNEQFF
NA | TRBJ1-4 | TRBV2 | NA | TGTGCCAGCAGTGAAAGAGGATCTGATAATGAAAAACTGTTTTTT | CASSERGSDNEKLFF
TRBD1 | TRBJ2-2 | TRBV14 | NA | TGTGCCAGCAGCCAATTGTTGGGACAGGGACCCACCGGGGAGCTGTTTTTT | CASSQLLGQGPTGELFF
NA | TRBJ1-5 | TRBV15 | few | TGTGCCACCAGCAGAGATCGGGCGGGTCAGCCCCAGCATTTT | CATSRDRAGQPQHF
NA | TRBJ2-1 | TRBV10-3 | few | TGTGCCATCAGTGAGTCACAGGGTTATGAGCAGTTCTTC | CAISESQGYEQFF
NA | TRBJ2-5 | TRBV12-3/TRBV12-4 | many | TGTGCCAGCAGCCCTGGGACTCAAGGACGGTGGGAGACCCAGTACTTC | CASSPGTQGRWETQYF
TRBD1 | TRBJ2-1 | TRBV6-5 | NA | TGTGCCAGCAGTTACTCGAGGGAGCTGGGACAGGGGGCGAATGAGCAGTTCTTC | CASSYSRELGQGANEQFF
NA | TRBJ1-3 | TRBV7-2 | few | TGTGCCAGCAGCTTATATCGGAGCTCTGGAAACACCATATATTTT | CASSLYRSSGNTIYF
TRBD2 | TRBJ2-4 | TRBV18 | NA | TGTGCCAGCTCACCGGGGACTAGCGGGGGCCAAAACATTCAGTACTTC | CASSPGTSGGQNIQYF
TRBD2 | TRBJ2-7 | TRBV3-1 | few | TGTGCCAGCAGCCAAGTAGCGGGGACCTACGAGCAGTACTTC | CASSQVAGTYEQYF
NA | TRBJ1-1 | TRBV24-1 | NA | TGTGCCAACAGGAGAGAGCTCAGGGGAAACACTGAAGCTTTCTTT | CANRRELRGNTEAFF
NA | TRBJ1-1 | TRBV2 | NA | TGTGCCAGAGGATCCAACACTGAAGCTTTCTTT | CARGSNTEAFF
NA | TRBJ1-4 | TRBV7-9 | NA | TGTGCCAGCAGCCCCCAACGGGATTTAACTAATGAAAAACTGTTTTTT | CASSPQRDLTNEKLFF
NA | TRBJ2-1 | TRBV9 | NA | TGTGCCAGCAGCGCGGACCAGTTTTCTTACAATGAGCAGTTCTTC | CASSADQFSYNEQFF
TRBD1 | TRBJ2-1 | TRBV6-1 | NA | TGTGCCAGCTTACGACAGGGGGCGAGTGAGCAGTTCTTC | CASLRQGASEQFF
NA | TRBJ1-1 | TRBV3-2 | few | TGTGCCAGCGGAGCCCGAAGTGGGGGTAGGAACACTGAAGCTTTCTTT | CASGARSGGRNTEAFF
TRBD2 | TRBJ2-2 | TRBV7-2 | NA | TGTGCCAGCAGCTCTAGCGGGAGCGAGAGGTGGACCGGGGAGCTGTTTTTT | CASSSSGSERWTGELFF
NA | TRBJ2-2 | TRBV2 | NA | TGTGCCAGCAGAAGGCAGCAAAACACCGGGGAGCTGTTTTTT | CASRRQQNTGELFF
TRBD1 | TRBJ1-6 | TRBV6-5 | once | TGTGCCAGCAGTTACTTGACAGGGAGGTGGAATTCACCCCTCCACTTT | CASSYLTGRWNSPLHF
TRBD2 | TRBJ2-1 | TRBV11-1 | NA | TGTGCCAGCAGCTTAGTAGGAGGAGGGTCTAGCGGTTACAATGAGCAGTTCTTC | CASSLVGGGSSGYNEQFF
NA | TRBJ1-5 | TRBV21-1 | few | TGTGCCAGCCCCCAGGCCGACAGGGCGATTAGCAATCAGCCCCAGCATTTT | CASPQADRAISNQPQHF
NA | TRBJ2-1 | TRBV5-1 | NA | TGCGCCAGCAGCTTGAACGGCCCTGAGCAGTTCTTC | CASSLNGPEQFF
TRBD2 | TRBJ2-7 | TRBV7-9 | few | TGTGCCAGCAGCTTATACGCGGGAGCCTACGAGCAGTACTTC | CASSLYAGAYEQYF
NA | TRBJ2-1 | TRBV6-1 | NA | TGTGCCAGCCGACTAGGACCGTCTCAAGGGGAGCAGTTCTTC | CASRLGPSQGEQFF
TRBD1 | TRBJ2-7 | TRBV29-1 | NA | TGCAGCGTTGACCTAGGACAGGGGGGTTACGAGCAGTACTTC | CSVDLGQGGYEQYF
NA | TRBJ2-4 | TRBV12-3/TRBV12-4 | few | TGTGCCAGCACCGCGGGGGCCCAGGGTAAAAACATTCAGTACTTC | CASTAGAQGKNIQYF
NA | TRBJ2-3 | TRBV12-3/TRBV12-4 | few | TGTGCCAGCAGTTCCCGGTTTTACACAGATACGCAGTATTTT | CASSSRFYTDTQYF
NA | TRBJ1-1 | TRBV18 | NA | TGTGCCAGCTCACCACAGGTTGGTATGAACACTGAAGCTTTCTTT | CASSPQVGMNTEAFF
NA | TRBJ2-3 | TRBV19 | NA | TGTGCCAGTGGGGTAGATACGCAGTATTTT | CASGVDTQYF
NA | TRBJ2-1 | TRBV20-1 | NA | TGCAGTGTAGGGCTCCCACTCACCCCCTTTCGCTATGAGCAGTTCTTC | CSVGLPLTPFRYEQFF
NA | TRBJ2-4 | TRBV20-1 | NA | TGCAGTGCCGCTCATGCGGACATTCAGTACTTC | CSAAHADIQYF
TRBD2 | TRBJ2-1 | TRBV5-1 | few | TGCGCCAGCAGCGATCCGGGACTAGCGGGAGGAGGCAATGAGCAGTTCTTC | CASSDPGLAGGGNEQFF
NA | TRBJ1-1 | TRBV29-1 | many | TGCAGCGTTGAAGTCGCCGACTACACTGAAGCTTTCTTT | CSVEVADYTEAFF
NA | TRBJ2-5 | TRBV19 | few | TGTGCCAGTAGGCGGACATTAAAAGAGACCCAGTACTTC | CASRRTLKETQYF
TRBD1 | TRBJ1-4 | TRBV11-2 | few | TGTGCCAGCAGCGCCGGACAGGGGAGTTATGAAAAACTGTTTTTT | CASSAGQGSYEKLFF
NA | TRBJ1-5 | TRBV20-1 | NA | TGCAGTGCCACCTCGGGGAGAGGAAGCAATCAGCCCCAGCATTTT | CSATSGRGSNQPQHF
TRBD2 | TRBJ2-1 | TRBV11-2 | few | TGTGCCAGCAGCCATTATCGTCGCGGGAGACTAGAGGTAGGGGAGCAGTTCTTC | CASSHYRRGRLEVGEQFF
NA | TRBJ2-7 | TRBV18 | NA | TGTGCCAGCTCACCGGTGGGGACTTACGAGCAGTACTTC | CASSPVGTYEQYF
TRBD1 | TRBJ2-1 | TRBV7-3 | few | TGTGCCAGCAGCTCATGGGGGACAGGGGACAATGAGCAGTTCTTC | CASSSWGTGDNEQFF
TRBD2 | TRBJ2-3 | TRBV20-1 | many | TGCAGTGCTAGAGTCGGGGGGGGCACAGATACGCAGTATTTT | CSARVGGGTDTQYF
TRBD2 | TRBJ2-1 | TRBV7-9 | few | TGTGCCAGCAGCTTAGCCCCTAGCGGGGACCATGAGCAGTTCTTC | CASSLAPSGDHEQFF
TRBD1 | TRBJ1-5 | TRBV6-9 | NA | TGTGCCAGCAGTTATTTGTTCAGGGGGCCTCGGCAGCCCCAGCATTTT | CASSYLFRGPRQPQHF